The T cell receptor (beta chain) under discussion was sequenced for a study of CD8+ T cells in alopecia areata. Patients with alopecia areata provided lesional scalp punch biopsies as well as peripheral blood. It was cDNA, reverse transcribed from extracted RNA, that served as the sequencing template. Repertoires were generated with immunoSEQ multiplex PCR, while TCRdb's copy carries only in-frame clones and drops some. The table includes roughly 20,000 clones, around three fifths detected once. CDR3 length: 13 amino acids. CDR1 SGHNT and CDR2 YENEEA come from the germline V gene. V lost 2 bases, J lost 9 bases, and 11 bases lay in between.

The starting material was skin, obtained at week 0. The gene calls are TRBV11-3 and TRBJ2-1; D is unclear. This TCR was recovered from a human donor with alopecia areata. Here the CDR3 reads CASSLRQRSEQFF. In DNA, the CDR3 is TGTGCCAGCAGCTTAAGGCAGAGGAGTGAGCAGTTCTTC.